Listed here are 17 T cell receptor beta chains from one sample, sequenced in a study of blood T cell repertoires in COVID-19. Data came from immunoSEQ multiplex PCR; TCRdb stores just in-frame clones and leaves some out. The data hold some 330,000 clones, with roughly 88% observed a single time. The sequencing input was PBMCs or T cells enriched from blood (not recorded which). These receptor sequences come from a man in his thirties or forties who had recovered from COVID-19.

The rearrangement uses TRBV5-5 and TRBJ1-4; the match to TRBD1 covers 9 bases. Trimming at V came to 4 bases and at J to 4 bases, leaving 8 bases not matched to a gene. CDR3 length: 16 amino acids. Germline lookup yields CDR1 SGHKS and CDR2 YYEKEE (reference sequence). CDR3 sequence (DNA): TGTGCCAGCAGCGCGGGACAGGGAGGGGATAATGAAAAACTGTTTTTT. It translates to CASSAGQGGDNEKLFF.

J is TRBJ1-2 and V is TRBV24-1, with 11 positions matching TRBD1. CDR3 length: 15 amino acids. Germline V gene data show CDR1 as KGHDR and CDR2 as SFDVKD. The junction had 7 bases not matched to a gene; V was cut back by 4 bases and J by 7 bases. The CDR3 protein is CATSDPGTGGSGYTF. The CDR3 coding sequence is TGTGCCACCAGTGACCCCGGGACAGGGGGTAGTGGCTACACCTTC.

The genes are TRBV7-6 and TRBJ2-7; 13 bases map to TRBD2. Germline lookup yields CDR1 SGHVS and CDR2 FNYEAQ. V shed 5 bases, J shed 4 bases, and the junction held 8 bases outside the gene matches. The CDR3 runs 16 residues. CDR3 protein: CASSVTSGGASYEQYF. In DNA form, the CDR3 reads TGTGCCAGCAGCGTTACTAGCGGGGGGGCCAGTTACGAGCAGTACTTC.

This clone has only one observation. The V and J genes are TRBV9 and TRBJ2-7; 12 bases are shared with TRBD1. The CDR3 is 16 residues long. V lost 0 bases, J lost 7 bases, and 8 bases stayed unmatched. Germline V lookup: CDR1 SGDLS, CDR2 YYNGEE. In DNA form, the CDR3 reads TGTGCCAGCAGCGTAGATGGGACAGGGGGCGCGGGGGAGCAGTACTTC. Residues: CASSVDGTGGAGEQYF.

The chain carries TRBV19 and TRBJ2-7; 9 bases are shared with TRBD1. CDR3 length: 14 residues. In germline, CDR1 is LNHDA, CDR2 SQIVND (reference sequence). After removal of 3 bases from V and 7 bases from J, the junction contained 7 bases not matched to a gene. This chain's CDR3 is CASSIGTGLREQYF. CDR3 DNA sequence: TGTGCCAGTAGTATCGGGACAGGGCTGAGGGAGCAGTACTTC.

CDR3 loop: CASSLGASDGNEQFF. The CDR3 DNA reads as TGTGCCAGCAGCTTAGGAGCTTCTGATGGCAATGAGCAGTTCTTC. V is TRBV11-3 and J is TRBJ2-1; D gene ambiguous. Germline V lookup: CDR1 SGHNT, CDR2 YENEEA. This CDR3 has 15 amino acids. V lost 1 base, J lost 6 bases, and 13 bases lay in between.

V and J are TRBV28 and TRBJ1-6; 12 bases match TRBD1. The CDR3 runs 20 residues. CDR1 is MDHEN and CDR2 is SYDVKM in the germline V gene. V trimming: 6 bases; J trimming: 7 bases; junction bases outside the gene matches: 19. CDR3 sequence: CASRSPPGQGARGRNSPLHF. CDR3 sequence (DNA): TGTGCCAGCAGGTCACCCCCGGGACAGGGGGCGAGAGGTCGGAATTCACCCCTCCACTTT.

The J gene is TRBJ1-2, the V gene TRBV5-6, with D possibly being TRBD1 (6 bases). The CDR3 is made up of 15 amino acids. With 4 bases removed from V and 5 bases from J, the gap between germline ends came to 18 bases. Germline CDR1 SGHDT, CDR2 YYEEEE. CDR3 loop: CASSPSGHLLYGYTF. For the CDR3, the DNA is TGTGCCAGCAGCCCCTCGGGACACTTACTTTATGGCTACACCTTC.

For the CDR3, the DNA is TGTGCCAGCAGTCTGGGGACTAGCGGGGGGAGTTACGAGCAGTACTTC. Residues: CASSLGTSGGSYEQYF. This sequence joins TRBV28 and TRBJ2-7, with TRBD2 matching 15 bases. The ends lost 5 bases at V and 4 bases at J; junction bases unmatched: 6. This CDR3 comprises 16 residues. Germline V gene lookup returns CDR1 MDHEN and CDR2 SYDVKM.

In regard to this clone: The sample has other DNA sequences that encode this CDR3 too. V is TRBV5-1 and J is TRBJ2-3; 7 nucleotides align to TRBD2. Germline CDR1 is SGHRS and CDR2 is YFSETQ. The CDR3 sequence is 15 residues long. Trimming took 0 bases from V and 1 from J; bases not matched to a gene: 2. The CDR3 DNA sequence: TGCGCCAGCAGCTTGGCGAGCGGGGGCACAGATACGCAGTATTTT. Translation: CASSLASGGTDTQYF.

J is TRBJ1-5 and V is TRBV28; 7 nucleotides line up with TRBD1. The CDR3 sequence is 16 residues long. The germline CDR1 and CDR2 sequences are MDHEN and SYDVKM. V was clipped by 9 bases and J by 2 bases; unmatched bases: 13. In nucleotides, the CDR3 is TGTGCCAGAGGGACATCAGGGGGTGGGGGCAATCAGCCCCAGCATTTT. Protein: CARGTSGGGGNQPQHF.

V usage is TRBV25-1 and J usage is TRBJ2-2; possibly TRBD2 for D (7 bases). CDR3 length equals 14 residues. Germline CDR1 is MGHDK and CDR2 is SYGVNS. V lost 7 bases, J lost 6 bases, and 15 bases lay in between. The CDR3 DNA is TGTGCCAGCATCAGGCGGGGGCAACCCGGGGAGCTGTTTTTT. Translation gives CASIRRGQPGELFF.

The chain has TRBV28 and TRBJ2-7; D may be TRBD1 (6 bases). Germline CDR1 MDHEN, CDR2 SYDVKM. The CDR3 contains 14 residues. V gave up 10 bases and J gave up 7 bases, with 23 bases separating them. The CDR3 sequence: CATRGMGVTWEQYF. In nucleotides, the CDR3 is TGTGCCACCAGGGGCATGGGAGTTACGTGGGAGCAGTACTTC. The whole variable domain, filled in from reference TRBV28 and TRBJ2-7, reads DVKVTQSSRYLVKRTGEKVFLECVQDMDHENMFWYRQDPGLGLRLIYFSYDVKMKEKGDIPEGYSVSREKKERFSLILESASTNQTSMYLCATRGMGVTWEQYFGPGTRLTVT.

This rearrangement joins TRBV28 to TRBJ1-5; 7 bases match TRBD1. CDR1 is MDHEN, CDR2 SYDVKM, per germline. The length of the CDR3 is 14 residues. With V trimmed by 2 bases and J by 3 bases, 1 base remained unmatched. Written as DNA, the CDR3 is TGTGCCAGCAGTTTAGGGACAGACAATCAGCCCCAGCATTTT. It encodes CASSLGTDNQPQHF.

The V call is TRBV3-1 (or the pseudogene TRBV3-2), the J call TRBJ1-2; D unclear. Germline CDR1 is LGHDT and CDR2 is YNNKEL (reference sequence). V was clipped by 3 bases and J by 4 bases, with 6 bases between them. The CDR3 runs 12 residues. CDR3 sequence: CASSQSVYGYTF. The CDR3 DNA reads TGTGCCAGCAGCCAGAGCGTCTATGGCTACACCTTC.

In this sample, this clone turned up a few times. The V call is TRBV11-2, the J call TRBJ1-4; D gene unclear. This CDR3 contains 14 residues. V was cut by 5 bases and J by 8 bases, with 15 bases left in between. CDR1 is SGHAT, CDR2 FQNNGV, per germline. CDR3: CASSHHSLQEKLFF. CDR3 coding DNA: TGTGCCAGCAGCCACCACTCCTTACAGGAAAAACTGTTTTTT.

This clone was counted between two and nine times. This chain connects TRBV5-4 to TRBJ2-2, with 10 positions matching TRBD2. This CDR3 region has 17 residues. Germline V gene lookup returns CDR1 SGHNT and CDR2 YYREEE (reference sequence). With V trimmed by 4 bases and J by 1 base, 7 bases remained unmatched. The DNA for the CDR3 is TGTGCCAGCAGCCCAGTTCCTAGCGGGGGGAACACCGGGGAGCTGTTTTTT. Translation: CASSPVPSGGNTGELFF.